A selection of T cell receptor beta chains follows, all from one sample in a study of T cell responses to AZD1222 COVID-19 vaccine. Here immunoSEQ multiplex PCR was the method, and the copy in TCRdb shows in-frame clones only, minus some. In the table there are some 190,000 clones, 85% to 95% of which are singletons. The source was peripheral blood, collected on day 0 of AZD1222 vaccination. Source of these receptors: an adult in good health. The CDR3 runs from the conserved cysteine through the conserved F or W. D genes are given only for firm matches. For some rows the clone size is stated as once, few or many, or as a class when expanded; others skip it.

TRBV2	NA	TRBJ1-2	NA	CASSIQALRGYTF	TGTGCCAGCAGTATCCAGGCCCTAAGGGGCTACACCTTC
TRBV6-4	TRBD2	TRBJ2-2	NA	CASSRGGTSNTGELFF	TGTGCCAGCAGCCGCGGGGGGACCTCGAACACCGGGGAGCTGTTTTTT
TRBV9	TRBD2	TRBJ2-7	NA	CASSVAPVAGVTYEQYF	TGTGCCAGCAGCGTAGCCCCCGTCGCGGGGGTGACCTACGAGCAGTACTTC
TRBV4-2	TRBD1	TRBJ1-1	NA	CASSPADREVTEAFF	TGTGCCAGCAGCCCGGCTGACAGGGAAGTCACTGAAGCTTTCTTT
TRBV30	NA	TRBJ1-5	NA	CAWSVGGLGQPQHF	TGTGCCTGGAGTGTGGGGGGGCTTGGGCAGCCCCAGCATTTT
TRBV5-4	NA	TRBJ2-7	NA	CASSLGYLYEQYF	TGTGCCAGCAGCTTGGGGTACCTCTACGAGCAGTACTTC
TRBV7-9	TRBD1	TRBJ2-5	NA	CASSVGQGQETQYF	TGTGCCAGCAGCGTGGGACAGGGGCAAGAGACCCAGTACTTC
TRBV27	NA	TRBJ1-6	NA	CASRLSTTHNSPLHF	TGTGCCAGCAGGCTATCGACAACCCATAATTCACCCCTCCACTTT
TRBV25-1	NA	TRBJ2-4	NA	CASSETGLENIQYF	TGTGCCAGCAGTGAAACCGGGTTGGAAAACATTCAGTACTTC
TRBV10-2	NA	TRBJ1-1	NA	CASRQGGNTEAFF	TGCGCCAGCAGACAGGGCGGGAACACTGAAGCTTTCTTT
TRBV7-9	NA	TRBJ1-6	NA	CASRPGTPSPLHF	TGTGCCAGCAGGCCCGGGACCCCTTCACCCCTCCACTTT
TRBV3-1/TRBV3-2	NA	TRBJ1-2	NA	CASSQAGADYGYTF	TGTGCCAGCAGCCAAGCCGGAGCAGACTATGGCTACACCTTC
TRBV28	NA	TRBJ1-2	NA	CASSLGGGGYTF	TGTGCCAGCAGTTTAGGGGGGGGTGGCTACACCTTC
TRBV7-2	NA	TRBJ2-6	once	CASSFFGANVLTF	TGTGCCAGCAGCTTTTTCGGGGCCAACGTCCTGACTTTC
TRBV10-1	NA	TRBJ2-3	NA	CASRNPWGYTDTQYF	TGCGCCAGCAGAAACCCCTGGGGATACACAGATACGCAGTATTTT
TRBV4-1	NA	TRBJ1-6	NA	CASSQMHSLNSPLHF	TGCGCCAGCAGCCAAATGCACAGCCTAAATTCACCCCTCCACTTT
TRBV10-1	NA	TRBJ2-7	NA	CASSELGVEEQYF	TGCGCCAGCAGTGAGCTTGGGGTGGAAGAGCAGTACTTC
TRBV6-2/TRBV6-3	NA	TRBJ2-1	NA	CASSRGSRGSYNEQFF	TGTGCCAGCAGTAGGGGATCCCGGGGATCCTACAATGAGCAGTTCTTC
TRBV3-1/TRBV3-2	NA	TRBJ1-6	few	CASSADSGVDSPLHF	TGTGCCAGCAGCGCGGACAGTGGGGTGGATTCACCCCTCCACTTT
TRBV5-6	NA	TRBJ1-3	NA	CASSLSGNTIYF	TGTGCCAGCAGCCTCTCGGGAAACACCATATATTTT
TRBV10-3	NA	TRBJ1-1	once	CAIRGRGFTEAFF	TGTGCCATCAGGGGTCGGGGATTTACTGAAGCTTTCTTT
TRBV7-9	NA	TRBJ1-2	NA	CASSPSVQGSYGYTF	TGTGCCAGCAGTCCGTCAGTACAGGGATCCTATGGCTACACCTTC
TRBV27	NA	TRBJ2-6	NA	CASTPGGYGGANVLTF	TGTGCCAGCACCCCAGGGGGGTACGGGGGGGCCAACGTCCTGACTTTC
TRBV12-3/TRBV12-4	NA	TRBJ2-5	once	CATSGQQETQYF	TGTGCCACAAGCGGGCAGCAAGAGACCCAGTACTTC